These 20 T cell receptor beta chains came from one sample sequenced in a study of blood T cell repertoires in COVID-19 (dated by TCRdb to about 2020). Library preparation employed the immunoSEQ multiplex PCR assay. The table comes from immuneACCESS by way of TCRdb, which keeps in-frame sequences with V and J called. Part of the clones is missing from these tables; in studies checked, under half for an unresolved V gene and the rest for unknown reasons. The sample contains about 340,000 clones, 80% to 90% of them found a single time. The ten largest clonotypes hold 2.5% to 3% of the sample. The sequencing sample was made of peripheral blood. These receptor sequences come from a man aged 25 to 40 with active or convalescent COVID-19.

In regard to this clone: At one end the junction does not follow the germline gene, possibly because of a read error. CDR3 loop: CASSLGPGTFF. CDR3 in DNA: TGTGCCAGCAGTTTGGGGCCAGGGACTTTCTTT. The V call is TRBV5-6, the J call TRBJ1-1, with D possibly being TRBD1 (5 bases). This CDR3 region has 11 residues. In germline, CDR1 is SGHDT, CDR2 YYEEEE.

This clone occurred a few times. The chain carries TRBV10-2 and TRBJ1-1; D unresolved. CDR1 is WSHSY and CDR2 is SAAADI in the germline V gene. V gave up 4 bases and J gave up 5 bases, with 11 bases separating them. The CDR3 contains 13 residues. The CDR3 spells CASSGPGWTEAFF. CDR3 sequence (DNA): TGCGCCAGCAGTGGTCCAGGATGGACTGAAGCTTTCTTT.

The CDR3 loop is CASSPSDYQETQYF. Here the CDR3 DNA reads TGTGCCAGCAGCCCTTCGGACTACCAAGAGACCCAGTACTTC. The V gene is TRBV5-4, the J gene TRBJ2-5; the D gene is possibly TRBD2 (5 bases). Trimming pared 4 bases from V and 0 bases from J, leaving 10 bases between. The length of the CDR3 is 14 residues. Germline V gene sequence: CDR1 SGHNT, CDR2 YYREEE (reference sequence).

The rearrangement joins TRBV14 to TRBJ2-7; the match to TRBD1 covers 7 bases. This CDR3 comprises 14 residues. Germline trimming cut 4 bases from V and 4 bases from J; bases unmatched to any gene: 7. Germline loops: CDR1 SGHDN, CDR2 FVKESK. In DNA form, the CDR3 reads TGTGCCAGCAGCCTCACCAGGGGGTGGTACGAGCAGTACTTC. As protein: CASSLTRGWYEQYF.

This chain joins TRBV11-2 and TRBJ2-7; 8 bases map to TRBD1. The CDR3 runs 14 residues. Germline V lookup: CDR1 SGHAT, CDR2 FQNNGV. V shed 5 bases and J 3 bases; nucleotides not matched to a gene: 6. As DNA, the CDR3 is TGTGCCAGCAGCCCACAGGGGGGAGGCTACGAGCAGTACTTC. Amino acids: CASSPQGGGYEQYF.

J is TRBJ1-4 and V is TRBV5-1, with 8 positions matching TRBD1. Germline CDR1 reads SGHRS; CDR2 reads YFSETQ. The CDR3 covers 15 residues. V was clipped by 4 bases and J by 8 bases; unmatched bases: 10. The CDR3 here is CASSPLDRVGEKLFF. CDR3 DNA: TGCGCCAGCAGCCCCCTGGACAGGGTGGGCGAAAAACTGTTTTTT. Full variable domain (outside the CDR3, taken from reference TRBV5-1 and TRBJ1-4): KAGVTQTPRYLIKTRGQQVTLSCSPISGHRSVSWYQQTPGQGLQFLFEYFSETQRNKGNFPGRFSGRQFSNSRSEMNVSTLELGDSALYLCASSPLDRVGEKLFFGSGTQLSVL.

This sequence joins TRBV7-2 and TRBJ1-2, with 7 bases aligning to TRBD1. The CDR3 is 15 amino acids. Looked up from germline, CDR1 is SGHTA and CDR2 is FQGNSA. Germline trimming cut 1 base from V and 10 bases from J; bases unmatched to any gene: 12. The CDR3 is CASSLEAGGESAYTF. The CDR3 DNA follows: TGTGCCAGCAGCTTAGAGGCAGGGGGAGAATCGGCCTACACCTTC.

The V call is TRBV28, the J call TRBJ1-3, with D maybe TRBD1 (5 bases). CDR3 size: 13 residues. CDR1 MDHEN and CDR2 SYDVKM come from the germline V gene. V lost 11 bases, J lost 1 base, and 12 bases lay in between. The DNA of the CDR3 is TGTGCCTCTACACAGGAGTCTGGAAACACCATATATTTT. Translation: CASTQESGNTIYF.

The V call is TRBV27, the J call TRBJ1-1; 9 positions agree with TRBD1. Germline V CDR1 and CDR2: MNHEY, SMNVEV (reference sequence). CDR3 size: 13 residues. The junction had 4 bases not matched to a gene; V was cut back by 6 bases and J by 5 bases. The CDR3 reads CASRSGTGTEAFF. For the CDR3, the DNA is TGTGCCAGCAGATCCGGGACAGGGACTGAAGCTTTCTTT.

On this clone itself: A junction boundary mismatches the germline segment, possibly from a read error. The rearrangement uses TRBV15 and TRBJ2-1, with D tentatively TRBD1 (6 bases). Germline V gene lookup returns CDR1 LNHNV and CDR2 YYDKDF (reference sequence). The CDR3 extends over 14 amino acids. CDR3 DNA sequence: TGTGCCACCAGAAGAGCTCCGTTTACAGGGAACGAGTTCTTC. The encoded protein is CATRRAPFTGNEFF.

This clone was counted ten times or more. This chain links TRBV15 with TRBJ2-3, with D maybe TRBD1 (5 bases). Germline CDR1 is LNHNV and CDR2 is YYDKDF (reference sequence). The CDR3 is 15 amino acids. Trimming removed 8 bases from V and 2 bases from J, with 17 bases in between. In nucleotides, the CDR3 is TGTGCCACCTCCCGAGGCCAGGGCTCCACAGATACGCAGTATTTT. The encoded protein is CATSRGQGSTDTQYF.

CDR3 nucleotides: TGCAGCGTTGTGACGGGGCAAGAGACCCAGTACTTC. Translating gives CSVVTGQETQYF. This rearrangement joins TRBV29-1 to TRBJ2-5, with a possible D match to TRBD2 (5 bases). The length of the CDR3 is 12 residues. V was clipped by 4 bases and J by 2 bases, with 8 bases between them. Germline V gene sequence: CDR1 SQVTM, CDR2 ANQGSEA.

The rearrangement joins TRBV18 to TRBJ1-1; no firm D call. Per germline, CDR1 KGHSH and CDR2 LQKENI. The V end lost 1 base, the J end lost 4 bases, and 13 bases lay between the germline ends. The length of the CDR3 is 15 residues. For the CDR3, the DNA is TGTGCCAGCTCACCACTGGGGTCGGAGGGCACTGAAGCTTTCTTT. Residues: CASSPLGSEGTEAFF.

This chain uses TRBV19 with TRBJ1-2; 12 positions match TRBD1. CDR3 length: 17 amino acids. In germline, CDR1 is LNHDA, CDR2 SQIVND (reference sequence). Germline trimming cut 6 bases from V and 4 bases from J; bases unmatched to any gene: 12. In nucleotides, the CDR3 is TGTGCCAGTAGACCAATCTCTCCGGGACAGGGGGCCTATGGCTACACCTTC. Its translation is CASRPISPGQGAYGYTF.

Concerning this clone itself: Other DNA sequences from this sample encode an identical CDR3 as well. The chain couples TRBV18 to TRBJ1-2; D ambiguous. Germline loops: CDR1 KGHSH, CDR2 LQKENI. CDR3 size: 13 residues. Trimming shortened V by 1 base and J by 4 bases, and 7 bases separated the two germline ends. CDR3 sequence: CASSPQDSYGYTF. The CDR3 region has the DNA TGTGCCAGCTCACCACAGGACTCCTATGGCTACACCTTC.

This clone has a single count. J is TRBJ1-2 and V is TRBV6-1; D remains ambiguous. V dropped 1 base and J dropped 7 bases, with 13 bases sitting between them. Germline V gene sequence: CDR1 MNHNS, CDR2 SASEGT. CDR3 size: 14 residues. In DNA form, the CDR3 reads TGTGCCAGCAGTGAAGGTGTCAGCCAGCGTGGCTACACCTTC. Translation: CASSEGVSQRGYTF.

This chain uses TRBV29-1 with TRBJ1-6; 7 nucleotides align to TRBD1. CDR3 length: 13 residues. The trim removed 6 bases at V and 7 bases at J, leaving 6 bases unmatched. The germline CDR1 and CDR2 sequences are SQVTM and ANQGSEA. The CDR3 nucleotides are TGCAGCGTATCCCAGGGGGTGAATTCACCCCTCCACTTT. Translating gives CSVSQGVNSPLHF.

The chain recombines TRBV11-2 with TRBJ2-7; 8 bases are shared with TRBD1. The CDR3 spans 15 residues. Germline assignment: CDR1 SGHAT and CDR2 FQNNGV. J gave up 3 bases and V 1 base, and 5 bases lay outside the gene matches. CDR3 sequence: CASSLVFGQGYEQYF. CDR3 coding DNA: TGTGCCAGCAGCTTAGTCTTCGGACAGGGCTACGAGCAGTACTTC.

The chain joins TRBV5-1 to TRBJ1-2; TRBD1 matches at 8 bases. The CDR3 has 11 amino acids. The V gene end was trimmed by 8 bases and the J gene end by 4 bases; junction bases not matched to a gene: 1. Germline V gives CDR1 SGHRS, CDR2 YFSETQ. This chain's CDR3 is CASQGAYGYTF. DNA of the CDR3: TGCGCCAGTCAGGGGGCCTATGGCTACACCTTC.

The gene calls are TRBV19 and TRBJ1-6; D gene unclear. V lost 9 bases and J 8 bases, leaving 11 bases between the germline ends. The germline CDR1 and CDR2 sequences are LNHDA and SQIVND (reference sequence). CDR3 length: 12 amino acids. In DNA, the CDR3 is TGTGCCAGCACCGCCGTAGATTCACCCCTCCACTTT. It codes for CASTAVDSPLHF.